The clone carrying this T cell receptor (beta chain) appeared a few times. Trimming took off 2 bases at V and 10 bases at J, with 12 bases between the two ends. The CDR3 consists of 13 residues. Germline CDR1 ENHRY, CDR2 SYGVKD. TCRdb passed the RT-PCR reads through MiXCR, listing each CDR3 protein once. The data show more than 150,000 distinct CDR3 sequences, with more than 35% seen just once and 30% to 35% held by the top ten. The entry originates in a study of patients and donors after allogeneic stem cell transplantation. The chain combines TRBV10-3 with TRBJ2-1; D gene uncertain. This TCR was recovered from a human donor who was either an allogeneic HSCT recipient or a stem cell or donor lymphocyte infusion donor (not recorded which). It is not recorded whose cells these are; they may come from a transplant donor. The sample taken for sequencing was blood, either unsorted or a sorted T cell fraction (not recorded which). CDR3 sequence reads: CAISEVSPPEQFF. The CDR3 DNA is TGTGCCATCAGTGAGGTCTCTCCTCCGGAGCAGTTCTTC.